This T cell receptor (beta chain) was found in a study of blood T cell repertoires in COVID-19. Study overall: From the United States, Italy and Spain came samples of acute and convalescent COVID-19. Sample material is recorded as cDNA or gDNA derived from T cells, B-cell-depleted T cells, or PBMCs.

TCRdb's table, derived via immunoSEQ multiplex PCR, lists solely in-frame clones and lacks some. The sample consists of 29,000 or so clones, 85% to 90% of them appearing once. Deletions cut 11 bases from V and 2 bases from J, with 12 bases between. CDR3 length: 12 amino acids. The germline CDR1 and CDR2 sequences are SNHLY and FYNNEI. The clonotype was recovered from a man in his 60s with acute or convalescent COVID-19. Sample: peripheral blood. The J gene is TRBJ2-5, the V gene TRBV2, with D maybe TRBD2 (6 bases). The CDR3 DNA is TGTGCCGCGGGGCCCTATCAAGAGACCCAGTACTTC. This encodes CAAGPYQETQYF.